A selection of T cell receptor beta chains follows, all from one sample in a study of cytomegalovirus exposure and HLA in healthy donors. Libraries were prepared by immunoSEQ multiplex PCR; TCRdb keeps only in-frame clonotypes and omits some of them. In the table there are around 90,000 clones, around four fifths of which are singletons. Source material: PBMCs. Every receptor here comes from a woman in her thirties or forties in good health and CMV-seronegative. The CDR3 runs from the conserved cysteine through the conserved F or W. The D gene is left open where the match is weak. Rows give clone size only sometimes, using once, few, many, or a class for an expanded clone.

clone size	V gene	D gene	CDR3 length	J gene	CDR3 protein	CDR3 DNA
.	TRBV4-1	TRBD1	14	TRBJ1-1	CASSAGDRDTEAFF	TGCGCCAGCAGCGCCGGGGACAGAGACACTGAAGCTTTCTTT
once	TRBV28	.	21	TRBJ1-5	CASSTTEIPGTGFLSTQPQHF	TGTGCCAGCAGCACCACAGAAATTCCCGGAACAGGGTTTCTTAGCACTCAGCCCCAGCATTTT
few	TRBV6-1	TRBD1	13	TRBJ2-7	CASLQGVAYEQYF	TGTGCCAGTTTACAGGGGGTAGCCTACGAGCAGTACTTC
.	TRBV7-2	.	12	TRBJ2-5	CASSLGGVAQYF	TGTGCCAGCAGCTTAGGGGGCGTGGCCCAGTACTTC
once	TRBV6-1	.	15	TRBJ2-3	CASSEASGRTDTQYF	TGTGCCAGCAGTGAAGCGAGCGGACGCACAGATACGCAGTATTTT
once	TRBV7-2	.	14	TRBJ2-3	CASSRDFGTDTQYF	TGTGCCAGCAGTCGGGACTTCGGCACAGATACGCAGTATTTT
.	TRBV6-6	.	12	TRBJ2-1	CASSYSSYEQFF	TGTGCCAGCAGTTACTCGTCGTATGAGCAGTTCTTC
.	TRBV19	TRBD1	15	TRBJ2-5	CASSIDHDRAETQYF	TGTGCCAGTAGTATAGATCACGACAGGGCAGAGACCCAGTACTTC
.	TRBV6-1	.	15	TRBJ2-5	CASSENAGNQETQYF	TGTGCCAGCAGTGAAAATGCCGGTAATCAAGAGACCCAGTACTTC
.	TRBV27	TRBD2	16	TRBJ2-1	CASSNLGGTRGSEQFF	TGTGCCAGCAGCAATCTCGGGGGGACCCGTGGTAGTGAGCAGTTCTTC
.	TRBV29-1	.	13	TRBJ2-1	CGELSATYNEQFF	TGCGGCGAGCTTAGCGCGACGTACAATGAGCAGTTCTTC
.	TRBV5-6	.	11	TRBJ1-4	CASSSQEKLFF	TGTGCCAGCAGCTCACAGGAAAAACTGTTTTTT
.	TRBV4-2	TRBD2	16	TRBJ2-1	CASSQDASGRSNEQFF	TGTGCCAGCAGCCAAGATGCTAGCGGGAGGAGCAATGAGCAGTTCTTC
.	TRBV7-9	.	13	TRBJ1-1	CSSSLGGGTEAFF	TGTTCCAGCAGCCTTGGGGGGGGCACTGAAGCTTTCTTT
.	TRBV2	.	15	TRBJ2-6	CAPGGQSSGANVLTF	TGTGCCCCCGGGGGACAGAGTTCTGGGGCCAACGTCCTGACTTTC
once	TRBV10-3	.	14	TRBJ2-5	CAISDSTGKETQYF	TGTGCCATCAGTGACTCCACAGGGAAAGAGACCCAGTACTTC
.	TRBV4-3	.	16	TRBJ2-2	CASSQGTFANTGELFF	TGCGCCAGCAGCCAGGGGACATTCGCGAACACCGGGGAGCTGTTTTTT
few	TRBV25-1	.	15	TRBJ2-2	CASSASRRGTGELFF	TGTGCCAGCAGTGCAAGTCGGCGAGGCACCGGGGAGCTGTTTTTT
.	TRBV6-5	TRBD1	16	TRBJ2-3	CASSWPGTGSGDTQYF	TGTGCCAGCAGTTGGCCGGGGACAGGGTCCGGAGATACGCAGTATTTT
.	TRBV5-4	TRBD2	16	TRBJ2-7	CASSLGGLAGSYEQYF	TGTGCCAGCAGCTTGGGGGGACTAGCGGGCTCCTACGAGCAGTACTTC
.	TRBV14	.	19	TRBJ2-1	CASSQKGWGHPSSYNEQFF	TGTGCCAGCAGCCAAAAGGGGTGGGGACATCCGAGCTCCTACAATGAGCAGTTCTTC
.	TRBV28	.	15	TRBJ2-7	CASRFPQGLAYEQYF	TGTGCCAGCAGATTCCCTCAGGGTTTAGCCTACGAGCAGTACTTC
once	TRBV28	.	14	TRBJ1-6	CASMGSSGNSPLHF	TGTGCCAGCATGGGCAGCTCGGGGAATTCACCCCTCCACTTT
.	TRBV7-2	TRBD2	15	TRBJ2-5	CASSNSGRAIETQYF	TGTGCCAGCAGCAATAGCGGGAGGGCCATTGAGACCCAGTACTTC
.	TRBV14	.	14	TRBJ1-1	CASSQTEGNTEAFF	TGTGCCAGCAGCCAAACGGAGGGAAACACTGAAGCTTTCTTT
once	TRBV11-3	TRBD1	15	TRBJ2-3	CASSLGTGDTDTQYF	TGTGCCAGCAGCTTAGGGACAGGGGACACAGATACGCAGTATTTT
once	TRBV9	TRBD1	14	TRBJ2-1	CASSGGTDLNEQFF	TGTGCCAGCAGCGGGGGGACAGACTTGAATGAGCAGTTCTTC
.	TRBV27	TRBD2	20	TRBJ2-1	CASSLRPGLAGGMNYNEQFF	TGTGCCAGCAGTTTACGGCCGGGACTAGCGGGAGGGATGAACTACAATGAGCAGTTCTTC